The 20 T cell receptor beta chains below all came from one sample that was sequenced in a study of blood T cell repertoires in COVID-19. TCRdb keeps only in-frame clones here, not all; method: immunoSEQ multiplex PCR. Here the sample spans under 90,000 clones, more than 70% being singletons. Sequenced sample: peripheral blood. The receptors come from a man aged 65-85 years with active or convalescent COVID-19.

This rearrangement joins TRBV12-5 to TRBJ2-3; 7 nucleotides align to TRBD1. The CDR3 is made up of 15 amino acids. Looked up from germline, CDR1 is LGHNT and CDR2 is FRNRAP. With 3 bases clipped from V and 0 bases from J, the junction kept 3 bases outside the gene matches. CDR3 sequence: CASGFPGGSTDTQYF. The CDR3 DNA reads as TGTGCTAGTGGTTTCCCAGGGGGTAGCACAGATACGCAGTATTTT.

In DNA form, the CDR3 reads TGTGCCAGCAGCTTAACCGGGACTAGCGGCCGGGCGGCCGGGGAGCTGTTTTTT. Protein product: CASSLTGTSGRAAGELFF. J is TRBJ2-2 and V is TRBV7-3, with TRBD2 matching over 11 bases. CDR1 and CDR2 from the germline V gene are SGHTA and FQGTGA. This CDR3 spans 18 amino acids. Unmatched junction bases numbered 9, after V lost 0 bases and J lost 6 bases.

The chain joins TRBV9 to TRBJ1-2; possible D gene TRBD1, 5 bases. The CDR3 is made up of 15 amino acids. CDR1 is SGDLS and CDR2 is YYNGEE in the germline V gene. The V end was cut by 0 bases, the J end by 3 bases, with 12 bases between. Written as DNA, the CDR3 is TGTGCCAGCAGCGTAGGGGGACGCGGGGACTATGGCTACACCTTC. It specifies CASSVGGRGDYGYTF.

The chain joins TRBV5-6 to TRBJ1-5; D is unclear. CDR3 length: 12 residues. The V end lost 2 bases, the J end lost 11 bases, and 11 bases lay between the germline ends. The V gene's germline CDR1 is SGHDT and CDR2 YYEEEE. The CDR3 sequence is CASSFAGMAQHF. The CDR3 DNA reads TGTGCCAGCAGCTTCGCTGGCATGGCCCAGCATTTT.

The J gene is TRBJ1-4, the V gene TRBV4-1, with D perhaps TRBD1 (6 bases). The CDR3 is 14 residues long. The V and J ends lost 9 bases and 0 bases respectively, with 11 bases between them. Germline loops: CDR1 MGHRA, CDR2 YSYEKL. The CDR3 DNA reads as TGCGCCAGTACTGGACAGACAACTAATGAAAAACTGTTTTTT. Translation gives CASTGQTTNEKLFF.

This clone appeared a single time. The chain couples TRBV7-9 to TRBJ1-1, with a weak D call TRBD1 (6 bases). Trimming removed 6 bases from V and 5 bases from J, with 10 bases in between. Per germline, CDR1 SEHNR and CDR2 FQNEAQ (reference sequence). The CDR3 is made up of 12 amino acids. This CDR3 is CASRKGGTEAFF. In DNA, the CDR3 is TGTGCCAGCAGAAAGGGGGGGACTGAAGCTTTCTTT.

The CDR3 nucleotides are TGTGCCAGCAGCTTACCTACTTCAGATACGCAGTATTTT. Translation: CASSLPTSDTQYF. The V and J genes are TRBV5-4 and TRBJ2-3; D gene ambiguous. V was shortened by 2 bases and J by 4 bases, with 8 bases between the two germline ends. The germline gives CDR1 SGHNT, CDR2 YYREEE (reference sequence). This CDR3 is built from 13 residues.

This chain uses TRBV28 with TRBJ1-5; 9 bases are a match to TRBD1. Germline values: CDR1 MDHEN, CDR2 SYDVKM. This CDR3 contains 15 residues. Trimming removed 3 bases from V and 7 bases from J; junction bases left unmatched: 7. The CDR3 spells CASSFRDRVDQPQHF. The CDR3 region has the DNA TGTGCCAGCAGTTTCCGGGACAGGGTGGACCAGCCCCAGCATTTT. Using reference TRBV28 and TRBJ1-5 for the parts outside the CDR3, the full variable domain is DVKVTQSSRYLVKRTGEKVFLECVQDMDHENMFWYRQDPGLGLRLIYFSYDVKMKEKGDIPEGYSVSREKKERFSLILESASTNQTSMYLCASSFRDRVDQPQHFGDGTRLSIL.

The chain couples TRBV19 to TRBJ2-3; 8 bases match TRBD2. The CDR3 consists of 13 residues. V was clipped by 10 bases and J by 8 bases; unmatched bases: 11. From germline, CDR1 is LNHDA and CDR2 SQIVND (reference sequence). CDR3 in DNA: TGTGCCACCGTGGCGGGAGGTCCAGGTACGCAGTATTTT. Protein: CATVAGGPGTQYF. Looking up the rest from reference TRBV19 and TRBJ2-3 gives the full variable domain: DGGITQSPKYLFRKEGQNVTLSCEQNLNHDAMYWYRQDPGQGLRLIYYSQIVNDFQKGDIAEGYSVSREKKESFPLTVTSAQKNPTAFYLCATVAGGPGTQYFGPGTRLTVL.

The chain has TRBV12-3 or TRBV12-4 and TRBJ2-1; 7 bases align to TRBD2. This CDR3 has 12 residues. V lost 3 bases and J lost 8; bases outside the gene matches: 1. CDR3 loop: CASSLGGDEQFF. CDR3 nucleotide sequence: TGTGCCAGCAGTTTGGGAGGGGATGAGCAGTTCTTC.

The chain combines TRBV5-1 with TRBJ2-7; 12 nucleotides align to TRBD1. Germline loops: CDR1 SGHRS, CDR2 YFSETQ. The CDR3 runs to 16 residues. The ends lost 1 base at V and 4 bases at J; junction bases unmatched: 6. CDR3 in DNA: TGCGCCAGCAGCTTGAGCTGGGACAGGGGGCAGTACGAGCAGTACTTC. This sequence encodes CASSLSWDRGQYEQYF.

This rearrangement joins TRBV6-5 to TRBJ1-3, with no clear D. Per germline, CDR1 MNHEY and CDR2 SVGAGI. The CDR3 consists of 12 residues. V shed 8 bases and J shed 4 bases, with 9 bases lying between them. DNA for the CDR3: TGTGCCAGCGGTCTCACAGGAAACACCATATATTTT. This sequence encodes CASGLTGNTIYF.

The CDR3 DNA sequence: TGCGCCAGCAGAGAACACAGGGGGGGGAACACTGAAGCTTTCTTT. It is translated as CASREHRGGNTEAFF. This sequence joins TRBV10-2 and TRBJ1-1; 8 bases line up with TRBD1. The length of the CDR3 is 15 residues. V trimming: 6 bases; J trimming: 1 base; junction bases outside the gene matches: 7. The germline gives CDR1 WSHSY, CDR2 SAAADI.

The CDR3 spells CASSLGQGNYEQYF. The CDR3 region has the DNA TGTGCCAGCAGCTTAGGACAGGGGAACTACGAGCAGTACTTC. This rearrangement joins TRBV11-3 to TRBJ2-7; 8 positions match TRBD1. The CDR3 loop spans 14 amino acids. CDR1 is SGHNT, CDR2 YENEEA, per germline. After removal of 1 base from V and 3 bases from J, the junction contained 2 bases not matched to a gene.

V and J are TRBV6-8 and TRBJ2-7; the D gene is possibly TRBD2 (6 bases). Germline V gene lookup returns CDR1 MNHGY and CDR2 SAAAGT. The CDR3 is 14 residues long. Trimming took 5 bases from V and 2 from J, leaving 13 bases between them. As DNA, the CDR3 is TGTGCCAGCAGTCGTGGAGGGAAGACCTACGAGCAGTACTTC. Protein: CASSRGGKTYEQYF.

V usage is TRBV5-1 and J usage is TRBJ2-1, with 8 bases lining up with TRBD1. Germline CDR1 and CDR2: SGHRS and YFSETQ. V lost 0 bases, J lost 12 bases, and 8 bases stayed unmatched. The CDR3 is 14 amino acids. CDR3 sequence reads: CASSLGTGYSGQFF. The CDR3 coding sequence is TGCGCCAGCAGCTTGGGGACAGGGTATTCGGGGCAGTTCTTC.

CDR3 residues: CAWSSTGDTEAFF. The CDR3, as DNA: TGTGCCTGGAGTTCTACAGGGGACACTGAAGCTTTCTTT. The V call is TRBV30, the J call TRBJ1-1; 7 bases map to TRBD1. The CDR3 spans 13 residues. Germline CDR1 and CDR2: GTSNPN and SVGIG (reference sequence). The ends lost 2 bases at V and 3 bases at J; junction bases unmatched: 3. Combining the CDR3 with reference TRBV30 and TRBJ1-1 gives the whole variable domain SQTIHQWPATLVQPVGSPLSLECTVEGTSNPNLYWYRQAAGRGLQLLFYSVGIGQISSEVPQNLSASRPQDRQFILSSKKLLLSDSGFYLCAWSSTGDTEAFFGQGTRLTVV.

The rearrangement links TRBV6-2 or TRBV6-3 to TRBJ1-2, with TRBD1 identical over 10 bases. V was pared by 2 bases and J by 2 bases, with 2 bases of the junction left unmatched. CDR1 is MNHEY and CDR2 is SVGEGT in the germline V gene. The CDR3 is made up of 15 amino acids. The CDR3 loop reads CASSYPGQGNYGYTF. CDR3 in DNA: TGTGCCAGCAGTTACCCGGGACAGGGGAACTATGGCTACACCTTC.

V is TRBV11-2 and J is TRBJ2-3; TRBD2 might be the D (5 bases). Per the germline V gene, CDR1 is SGHAT and CDR2 is FQNNGV. This CDR3 has 14 amino acids. Trimming shortened V by 0 bases and J by 4 bases, and 8 bases separated the two germline ends. The chain's CDR3 is CASSLDLRADTQYF. DNA of the CDR3: TGTGCCAGCAGCTTAGATCTGCGGGCAGATACGCAGTATTTT.

V usage is TRBV10-3 and J usage is TRBJ2-7; TRBD2 matches at 8 bases. Trimming took 7 bases from V and 5 from J; bases not matched to a gene: 10. The CDR3 length is 14 residues. Germline V CDR1 and CDR2: ENHRY, SYGVKD. CDR3 sequence (DNA): TGTGCCATCACCCCGGCGGGGGGATCGGACGAGCAGTACTTC. As protein: CAITPAGGSDEQYF.